This T cell receptor (beta chain) was sequenced for a study of beta chain features in type 1 diabetes. This CDR3 has 15 amino acids. After removal of 3 bases from V and 6 bases from J, the junction contained 11 bases not matched to a gene. The germline CDR1 and CDR2 sequences are SGDLS and YYNGEE. In total, each donor contributed a single heparinised blood draw that averaged about 100 mL. Points on this clone: Antigen: not known.

Study results and limitations: Researchers report that Type 1 diabetes patients had moderately but significantly shorter TCRB CDR3s across all four CD4+ subsets.

Of the isolated RNA, all was reverse transcribed, and so the sequenced material was expressed TCRB transcripts. Repertoires were generated with immunoSEQ multiplex PCR, while TCRdb's copy carries only in-frame clones and drops some. The sample records hundreds of thousands of clones, roughly a sixth being singletons. The specimen was naive CD4+ T cells from blood. The chain links TRBV9 to TRBJ1-1, with 7 bases fitting TRBD1. This TCR came from a young man in good health. CDR3 nucleotides: TGTGCCAGCAGCGCTACTTACAGGGGTGGGGCTGAAGCTTTCTTT. It codes for CASSATYRGGAEAFF.